This TCR beta chain was identified during a study of blood T cell repertoires in COVID-19. Produced via immunoSEQ multiplex PCR; TCRdb's table is partial and in-frame only. The sample includes about 270,000 clones, more than 70% seen only once; the top ten take 2% to 2.5%. V shed 5 bases and J shed 8 bases, with 10 bases lying between them. CDR1 MDHEN and CDR2 SYDVKM come from the germline V gene. The CDR3 spans 12 residues. Material: PBMCs or T cells enriched from blood (not recorded which). This sequence was found in a woman aged 60-75 years in a cohort exposed to, infected with or recovered from COVID-19 (not recorded which). This chain uses TRBV28 with TRBJ2-1, with unresolved D. In DNA form, the CDR3 reads TGTGCCAGCAGTCGCCTACCTGATGAGCAGTTCTTC. Protein: CASSRLPDEQFF. The full variable domain, rest sourced from reference TRBV28 and TRBJ2-1, is DVKVTQSSRYLVKRTGEKVFLECVQDMDHENMFWYRQDPGLGLRLIYFSYDVKMKEKGDIPEGYSVSREKKERFSLILESASTNQTSMYLCASSRLPDEQFFGPGTRLTVL.